The rows below give T cell receptor beta chains drawn from one sample of a study of blood T cells in healthy people across ages. TCRdb processed the 5' RACE reads anew with MiXCR; each CDR3 protein has one entry. The sample lists hundreds of thousands of distinct CDR3 sequences; about 26% were seen once. This sample also appeared in a second study, on T cells of mothers and their children.

The specimen was blood. The receptors originated from a boy aged 2 to 10 in good health. Both conserved end residues are part of each CDR3. D genes are given only for firm matches.

v_call	j_call	d_call	cdr3_aa
TRBV7-8	TRBJ2-7	.	CASREHQAPSYEQYF
TRBV4-2	TRBJ2-5	TRBD2	CASSRYQTNGLAGGHIETQYF
TRBV10-3	TRBJ2-1	TRBD2	CAISESGLAGNEQFF
TRBV7-8	TRBJ2-3	.	CASSLARFMGGDTQYF
TRBV2	TRBJ2-5	.	CASSEAGPITYF
TRBV6-1	TRBJ2-7	.	CASSVSGSREQYF
TRBV5-1	.	TRBD1	CASSPRGRSYEQYF
TRBV14	TRBJ1-2	TRBD1	CASSQVPGQPTGYTF
TRBV19	TRBJ1-5	TRBD1	CASGTVNQPQHF
TRBV29-1	TRBJ1-2	.	CSVVLGQGNGYTF
TRBV7-8	TRBJ1-2	TRBD1	CASSLATDRRNGYTF
TRBV6-5	TRBJ1-5	.	CASSYSRAGQPQHF
TRBV4-1	TRBJ2-2	.	CASSQGWGNTGELFF
TRBV20-1	.	.	CSTRDPPVERYEQYF
TRBV19	TRBJ2-1	TRBD1	CASRDRTGISNEQFF
TRBV19	TRBJ2-1	TRBD2	CASSSGTSVTNEQFF
TRBV7-2	TRBJ1-1	.	CASSLEPGRWTEAFF
TRBV7-6	TRBJ1-2	TRBD1	CASSPWTGGGYGYTF
TRBV27	TRBJ1-2	TRBD1	CASREGDRAGGGDGYTF
TRBV6-6	TRBJ2-7	TRBD2	CASSYRAGVTDEQYF
TRBV5-1	TRBJ2-2	.	CASSLVGRGTGELFF
TRBV9	TRBJ1-3	.	CASSSPTSDRSGNTIYF
TRBV4-2	TRBJ2-1	.	CASSQETGASSYNEQFF
TRBV20-1	TRBJ2-5	TRBD2	CSAPRLAGLRETQYF
TRBV10-3	TRBJ1-2	TRBD1	CAISESGGYGYTF
TRBV9	TRBJ2-1	.	CASSSPTGRYDNEQFF
TRBV5-1	TRBJ1-2	.	CASTLSWGYTF
TRBV12-5	TRBJ2-3	.	CASGFGQGTDTQYF
TRBV7-9	TRBJ2-5	TRBD2	CASSLTRLASETQYF
TRBV12-3/TRBV12-4	TRBJ2-7	.	CASSSRVGPPEQYF
TRBV28	TRBJ2-7	TRBD1	CASRGQELTYEQYF
TRBV9	TRBJ2-3	TRBD2	CASSASGGYTQCF
TRBV6-5	TRBJ1-2	.	CASSYDPGYGYTF